This TCR beta chain was found in a study of T-cell reconstitution after alpha-beta-depleted transplantation in children. This clonotype was detected ten times or more. The library targeted TCRbeta and was prepared with unique molecular identifiers. TCRdb passed the PCR reads through MiXCR, listing each CDR3 protein once. The sample lists about 230,000 distinct CDR3 sequences, over 9.5% seen once, with over 4.5% in the top ten. The CDR3 is 14 amino acids. Trimming removed 4 bases at V and 1 base at J, with 10 bases between. Per the germline V gene, CDR1 is SEHNR and CDR2 is FQNEAQ (reference sequence).

The chain uses TRBV7-9 and TRBJ2-5; D tentatively reads TRBD1 or TRBD2 (5 bases each). The clonotype comes from a human donor who donated a stem cell graft to a child with SCID. The sample consisted of PBMCs from the stem cell graft donor, taken from the stem cell graft. The CDR3 here is CASSSGTLQETQYF. The CDR3 nucleotides read TGTGCCAGCAGCTCCGGGACGCTCCAAGAGACCCAGTACTTC.